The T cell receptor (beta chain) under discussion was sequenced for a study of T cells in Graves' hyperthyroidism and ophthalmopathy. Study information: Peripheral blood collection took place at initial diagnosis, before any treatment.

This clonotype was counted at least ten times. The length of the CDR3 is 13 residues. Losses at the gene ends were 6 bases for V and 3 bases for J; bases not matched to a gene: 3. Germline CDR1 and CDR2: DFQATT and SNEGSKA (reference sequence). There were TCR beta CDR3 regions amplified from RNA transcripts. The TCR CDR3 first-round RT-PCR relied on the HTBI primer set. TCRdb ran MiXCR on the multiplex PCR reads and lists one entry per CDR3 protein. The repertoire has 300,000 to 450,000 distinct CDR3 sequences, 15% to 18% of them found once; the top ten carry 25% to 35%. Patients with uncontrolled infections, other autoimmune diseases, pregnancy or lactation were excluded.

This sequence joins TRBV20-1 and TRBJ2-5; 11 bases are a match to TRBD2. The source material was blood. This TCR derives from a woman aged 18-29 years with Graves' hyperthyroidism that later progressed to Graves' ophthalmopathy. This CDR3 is CSATSGGKETQYF. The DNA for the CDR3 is TGCAGTGCCACTAGCGGGGGTAAAGAGACCCAGTACTTC.